A selection of T cell receptor beta chains follows, all from one sample in a study of cytotoxic CD8 clonotypes in ibrutinib-treated CLL. Assay: immunoSEQ multiplex PCR; the TCRdb copy retains only in-frame clones and omits some. The sample holds tens of thousands of clones; around 55% are singletons and the top ten take around 21%. This material consisted of PBMCs, taken after 24 months of ibrutinib treatment. The receptors derive from a human donor with chronic lymphocytic leukemia. Each CDR3 is given with its conserved first and last residue. The D gene is left open where the match is weak. Clone size is shown for a subset of rows, as once, few, many or a class of expanded clone.

j_gene,v_gene,abundance,d_gene,CDR3aa,CDR3nt
TRBJ1-2,TRBV11-2,.,.,CASSLSGQRYTF,TGTGCCAGCAGCCTGTCGGGTCAGCGCTACACCTTC
TRBJ1-2,TRBV6-5,.,.,CASRITGGGGYTF,TGTGCCAGCAGGATCACAGGAGGGGGTGGCTACACCTTC
TRBJ2-3,TRBV5-1,few,.,CASSLGGSGTDTQYF,TGCGCCAGCAGCTTAGGGGGGTCCGGAACAGATACGCAGTATTTT
TRBJ2-5,TRBV7-2,few,.,CASSIGATGKETQYF,TGTGCCAGCAGCATAGGTGCAACAGGGAAAGAGACCCAGTACTTC
TRBJ1-4,TRBV10-3,.,.,CASRKTGTKNEKLFF,TGTGCCTCTAGGAAGACGGGGACTAAGAATGAAAAACTGTTTTTT
TRBJ2-2,TRBV28,.,.,CASSLQTGELFF,TGTGCCAGCAGTCTCCAAACCGGGGAGCTGTTTTTT
TRBJ1-2,TRBV7-2,.,.,CASSLASRVGYGYTF,TGTGCCAGCAGCTTAGCCAGCAGGGTAGGGTATGGCTACACCTTC
TRBJ2-2,TRBV2,.,.,CASSIITTGELFF,TGTGCCAGCAGTATAATTACGACCGGGGAGCTGTTTTTT
TRBJ2-7,TRBV27,.,TRBD1,CASSLVGTGGSEQYF,TGTGCCAGCAGTTTAGTCGGGACAGGCGGTTCCGAGCAGTACTTC
TRBJ2-3,TRBV11-2,once,.,CASSSWGWTVSTDTQYF,TGTGCCAGCAGCTCGTGGGGGTGGACGGTTAGCACAGATACGCAGTATTTT
TRBJ2-2,TRBV5-8,.,TRBD1,CASSLPRGLMTTNTGELFF,TGTGCCAGCAGCTTGCCCAGGGGGCTAATGACGACGAACACCGGGGAGCTGTTTTTT
TRBJ1-2,TRBV5-1,.,TRBD1,CASSFTGGFGYTF,TGCGCCAGCAGCTTCACAGGGGGCTTTGGCTACACCTTC
TRBJ2-7,TRBV14,medium-sized,TRBD2,CASSPAGGGYEQYF,TGTGCCAGCAGCCCAGCGGGAGGGGGCTACGAGCAGTACTTC
TRBJ1-2,TRBV4-1,.,.,CASSQDQAQLNYGYTF,TGTGCCAGCAGCCAAGATCAAGCCCAACTAAACTATGGCTACACCTTC
TRBJ2-1,TRBV6-6,.,.,CASKAGPTYNEQFF,TGTGCCAGCAAAGCGGGTCCCACATACAATGAGCAGTTCTTC
TRBJ1-4,TRBV12-2,.,.,CASRPGTRGPNEKLFF,TGTGCAAGTCGCCCAGGGACGAGGGGGCCTAATGAAAAACTGTTTTTT
TRBJ2-3,TRBV15,few,.,CATTKNPGSSTDTQYF,TGTGCCACCACCAAAAATCCAGGTTCTAGCACAGATACGCAGTATTTT
TRBJ1-5,TRBV7-2,.,.,CASSDRVDQPQHF,TGTGCCAGCAGTGACAGAGTGGATCAGCCCCAGCATTTT
TRBJ1-1,TRBV9,.,TRBD1,CTSSPRQGGTEAFF,TGTACCAGCAGCCCTCGACAGGGGGGAACTGAAGCTTTCTTT
TRBJ2-7,TRBV19,once,.,CASPIFRGSYEQYF,TGTGCCAGTCCAATCTTCAGGGGTTCCTACGAGCAGTACTTC
TRBJ2-1,TRBV19,.,.,CASSNLRAGEQFF,TGTGCCAGTAGTAATCTCCGGGCTGGTGAGCAGTTCTTC
TRBJ2-3,TRBV5-1,.,.,CASSLGLDTQYF,TGCGCCAGCAGCTTGGGACTGGATACGCAGTATTTT
TRBJ2-5,TRBV30,.,.,CAWSVSGLGETQYF,TGTGCCTGGAGTGTCTCGGGACTTGGGGAGACCCAGTACTTC
TRBJ2-3,TRBV5-8,.,TRBD2,CASSALLATSTDTQYF,TGTGCCAGCAGCGCCTTACTAGCGACTAGCACAGATACGCAGTATTTT
TRBJ1-5,TRBV28,few,TRBD1,CASSSDRGRQPQHF,TGTGCCAGCAGCTCGGACAGGGGGCGTCAGCCCCAGCATTTT
TRBJ2-1,TRBV5-6,.,TRBD1,CASSLGGQGRDNEQFF,TGTGCCAGCAGCTTGGGGGGACAGGGCAGGGACAATGAGCAGTTCTTC
TRBJ2-6,TRBV5-4,.,.,CASSAGGRPSGANVLTF,TGTGCCAGCAGCGCCGGGGGCAGACCCTCTGGGGCCAACGTCCTGACTTTC
TRBJ2-2,TRBV28,.,.,CASSLMQGETGELFF,TGTGCCAGCAGTTTAATGCAGGGCGAGACCGGGGAGCTGTTTTTT
TRBJ1-2,TRBV30,.,.,CAQGKAGGGYGYTF,TGTGCCCAAGGGAAGGCCGGAGGGGGCTATGGCTACACCTTC
TRBJ2-1,TRBV6-5,few,TRBD2,CASRKVGTRQFF,TGTGCCAGCAGAAAGGTCGGGACTAGGCAGTTCTTC
TRBJ2-1,TRBV7-8,.,TRBD1,CASSLGFGTGEDKFF,TGTGCCAGCAGCTTAGGTTTCGGGACAGGGGAGGATAAGTTCTTC
TRBJ2-7,TRBV10-3,.,TRBD1,CAIRDRGAYEQYF,TGTGCCATCAGGGACAGGGGGGCCTACGAGCAGTACTTC
TRBJ1-5,TRBV28,few,.,CASSLSGAFYQPQHF,TGTGCCAGCAGTTTATCGGGGGCGTTTTATCAGCCCCAGCATTTT
TRBJ1-1,TRBV19,few,.,CASTPTGRNTEAFF,TGTGCCAGTACCCCTACAGGGAGGAACACTGAAGCTTTCTTT
TRBJ2-1,TRBV6-1,.,.,CASSEVGKQFF,TGTGCCAGCAGTGAAGTGGGGAAGCAGTTCTTC
TRBJ1-2,TRBV6-5,.,.,CASSYFAGALNYGYTF,TGTGCCAGCAGTTACTTCGCGGGAGCTCTTAACTATGGCTACACCTTC
TRBJ2-1,TRBV7-9,many,.,CASSPQYNEQFF,TGTGCCAGCAGCCCCCAATACAATGAGCAGTTCTTC
TRBJ1-2,TRBV5-1,.,.,CASRSGLGYTF,TGCGCCAGCAGAAGTGGACTTGGCTACACCTTC
TRBJ1-5,TRBV28,.,.,CASSWFRSQNQPQHF,TGTGCCAGCAGTTGGTTCAGGTCTCAAAATCAGCCCCAGCATTTT
TRBJ1-5,TRBV7-2,.,.,CASSLEAYQPQHF,TGTGCCAGCAGCTTAGAGGCCTATCAGCCCCAGCATTTT
TRBJ2-6,TRBV27,.,TRBD1,CASGNRGAGANVLTF,TGTGCCAGCGGAAACAGGGGAGCTGGGGCCAACGTCCTGACTTTC
TRBJ2-1,TRBV28,.,.,CASSVGTLGAKEQFF,TGTGCCAGCAGTGTCGGGACCTTGGGGGCAAAGGAGCAGTTCTTC
TRBJ1-2,TRBV7-2,.,TRBD1,CASSSTGGNYGYTF,TGTGCCAGCAGCTCTACAGGGGGAAACTATGGCTACACCTTC
TRBJ1-1,TRBV15,once,.,CATSSRTVEDTEAFF,TGTGCCACCAGCTCCCGGACAGTTGAGGACACTGAAGCTTTCTTT
TRBJ2-3,TRBV6-4,.,.,CASSSTFTGTDTQYF,TGTGCCAGCAGTTCCACCTTCACGGGGACAGATACGCAGTATTTT
TRBJ1-3,TRBV25-1,.,.,CACVSGNTIYF,TGTGCCTGTGTCTCTGGAAACACCATATATTTT
TRBJ1-6,TRBV5-4,many,.,CASSRDRNSPLHF,TGTGCCAGCAGCCGGGACCGAAATTCACCCCTCCACTTT
TRBJ2-1,TRBV13,many,TRBD1,CASSPPETGAFEQFF,TGTGCCAGCAGCCCCCCCGAGACAGGGGCGTTTGAGCAGTTCTTC
TRBJ2-3,TRBV4-2,.,TRBD2,CASSPDPGGTTSTDTQYF,TGTGCCAGCAGCCCCGACCCGGGGGGGACTACTAGCACAGATACGCAGTATTTT
TRBJ2-1,TRBV4-1,few,.,CASSQVSTNYNEQFF,TGCGCCAGCAGCCAAGTATCCACAAACTACAATGAGCAGTTCTTC
TRBJ1-2,TRBV18,.,.,CASSLQSTALYGYTF,TGTGCCAGCTCACTCCAATCGACAGCACTCTATGGCTACACCTTC
TRBJ2-3,TRBV7-2,many,.,CASSLSGPSTDTQYF,TGTGCCAGCAGCTTGTCCGGACCTAGCACAGATACGCAGTATTTT
TRBJ1-6,TRBV7-2,.,.,CASSSLPDSPLHF,TGTGCCAGCAGCTCCCTACCGGATTCACCCCTCCACTTT